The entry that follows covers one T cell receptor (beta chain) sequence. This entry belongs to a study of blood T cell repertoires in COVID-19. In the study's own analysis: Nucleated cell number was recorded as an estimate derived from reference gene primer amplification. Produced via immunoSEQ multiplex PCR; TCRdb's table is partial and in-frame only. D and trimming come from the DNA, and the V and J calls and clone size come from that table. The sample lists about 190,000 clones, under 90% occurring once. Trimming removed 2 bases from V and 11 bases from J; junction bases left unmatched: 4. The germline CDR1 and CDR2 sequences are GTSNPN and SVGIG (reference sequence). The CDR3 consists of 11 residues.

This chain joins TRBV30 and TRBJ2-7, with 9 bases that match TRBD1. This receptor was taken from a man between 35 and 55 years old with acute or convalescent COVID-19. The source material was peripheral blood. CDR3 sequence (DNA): TGTGCCTGGAGTCCTGGGACAGGGAAGTACTTC. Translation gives CAWSPGTGKYF.